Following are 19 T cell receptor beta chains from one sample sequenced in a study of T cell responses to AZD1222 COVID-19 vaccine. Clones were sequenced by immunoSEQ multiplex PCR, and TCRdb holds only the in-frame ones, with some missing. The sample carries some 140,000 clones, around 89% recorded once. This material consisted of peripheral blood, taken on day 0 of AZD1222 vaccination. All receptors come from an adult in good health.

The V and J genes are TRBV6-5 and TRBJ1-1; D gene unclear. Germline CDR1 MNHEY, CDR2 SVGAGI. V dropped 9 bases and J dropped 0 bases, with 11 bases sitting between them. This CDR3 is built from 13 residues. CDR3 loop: CASLGRMNTEAFF. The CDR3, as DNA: TGTGCCAGTCTCGGGCGGATGAACACTGAAGCTTTCTTT.

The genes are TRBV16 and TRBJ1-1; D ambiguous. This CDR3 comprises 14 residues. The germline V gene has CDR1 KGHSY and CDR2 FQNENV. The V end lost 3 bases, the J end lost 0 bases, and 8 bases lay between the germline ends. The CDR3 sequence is CASSHQEMNTEAFF. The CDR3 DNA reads TGTGCCAGCAGCCATCAGGAGATGAACACTGAAGCTTTCTTT.

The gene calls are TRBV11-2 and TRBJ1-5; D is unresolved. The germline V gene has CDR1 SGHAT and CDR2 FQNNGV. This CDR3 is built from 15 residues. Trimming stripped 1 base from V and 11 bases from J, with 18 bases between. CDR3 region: CASSLVLSPLQTQHF. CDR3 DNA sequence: TGTGCCAGCAGCTTAGTCCTGAGTCCCCTACAGACCCAGCATTTT.

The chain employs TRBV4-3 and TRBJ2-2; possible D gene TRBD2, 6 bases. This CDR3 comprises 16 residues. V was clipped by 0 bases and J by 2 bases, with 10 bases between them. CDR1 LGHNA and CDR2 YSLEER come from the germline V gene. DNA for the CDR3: TGCGCCAGCAGCCAAGATGTGGGGGGAAACACCGGGGAGCTGTTTTTT. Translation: CASSQDVGGNTGELFF.

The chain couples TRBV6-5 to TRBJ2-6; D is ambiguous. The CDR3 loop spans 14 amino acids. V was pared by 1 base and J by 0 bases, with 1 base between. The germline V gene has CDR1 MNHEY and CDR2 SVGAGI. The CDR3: CASSYFSGANVLTF. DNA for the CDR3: TGTGCCAGCAGTTACTTCTCTGGGGCCAACGTCCTGACTTTC.

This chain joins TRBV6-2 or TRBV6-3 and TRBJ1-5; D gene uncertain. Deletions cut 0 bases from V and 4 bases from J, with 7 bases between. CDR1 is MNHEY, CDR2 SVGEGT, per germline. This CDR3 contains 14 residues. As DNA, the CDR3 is TGTGCCAGCAGTTACTCGGCAGGAAATCAGCCCCAGCATTTT. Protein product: CASSYSAGNQPQHF.

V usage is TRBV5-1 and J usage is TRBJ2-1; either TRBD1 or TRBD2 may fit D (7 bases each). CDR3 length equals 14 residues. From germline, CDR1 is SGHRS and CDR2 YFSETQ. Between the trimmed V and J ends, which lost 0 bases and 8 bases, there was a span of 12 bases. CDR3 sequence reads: CASSLVQGRDEQFF. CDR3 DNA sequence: TGCGCCAGCAGCTTGGTACAGGGGAGGGATGAGCAGTTCTTC.

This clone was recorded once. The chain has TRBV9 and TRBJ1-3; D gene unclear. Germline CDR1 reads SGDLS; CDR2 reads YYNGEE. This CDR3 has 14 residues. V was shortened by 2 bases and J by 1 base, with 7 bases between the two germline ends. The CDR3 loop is CASSVTDSGNTIYF. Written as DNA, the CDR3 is TGTGCCAGCAGCGTGACGGATTCTGGAAACACCATATATTTT.

CDR3 DNA: TGCGCCAGCAGCCCTGGGGGACTAGCGGGCCCCACTGATAGTTTCTACGAGCAGTACTTC. Its translation is CASSPGGLAGPTDSFYEQYF. V usage is TRBV5-1 and J usage is TRBJ2-7; 12 bases are a match to TRBD2. After removal of 4 bases from V and 3 bases from J, the junction contained 20 bases not matched to a gene. The CDR3 totals 20 residues. Germline values: CDR1 SGHRS, CDR2 YFSETQ.

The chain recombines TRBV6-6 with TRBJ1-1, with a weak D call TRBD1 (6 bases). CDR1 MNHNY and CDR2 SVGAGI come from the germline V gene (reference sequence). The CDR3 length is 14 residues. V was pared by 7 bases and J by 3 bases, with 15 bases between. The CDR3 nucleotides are TGTGCCAGCACTCTAGGAGGGGGTGACACTGAAGCTTTCTTT. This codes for CASTLGGGDTEAFF.

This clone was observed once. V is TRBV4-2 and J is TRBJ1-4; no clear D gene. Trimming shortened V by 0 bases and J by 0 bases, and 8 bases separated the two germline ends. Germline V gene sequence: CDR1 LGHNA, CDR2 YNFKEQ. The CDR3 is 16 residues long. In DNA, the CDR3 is TGTGCCAGCAGCCAAGATCTGCCTGCAACTAATGAAAAACTGTTTTTT. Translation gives CASSQDLPATNEKLFF.

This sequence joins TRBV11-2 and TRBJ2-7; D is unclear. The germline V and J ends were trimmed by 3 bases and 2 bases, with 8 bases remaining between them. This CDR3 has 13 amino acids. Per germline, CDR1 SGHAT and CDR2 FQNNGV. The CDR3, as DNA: TGTGCCAGCAGCTTTTCAGTAACCTACGAGCAGTACTTC. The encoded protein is CASSFSVTYEQYF.

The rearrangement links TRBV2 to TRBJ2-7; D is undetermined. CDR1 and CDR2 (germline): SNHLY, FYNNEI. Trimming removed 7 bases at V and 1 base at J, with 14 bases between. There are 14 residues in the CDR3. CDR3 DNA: TGTGCCAGCAAGACCTCACCGCTATCCTACGAGCAGTACTTC. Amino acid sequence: CASKTSPLSYEQYF.

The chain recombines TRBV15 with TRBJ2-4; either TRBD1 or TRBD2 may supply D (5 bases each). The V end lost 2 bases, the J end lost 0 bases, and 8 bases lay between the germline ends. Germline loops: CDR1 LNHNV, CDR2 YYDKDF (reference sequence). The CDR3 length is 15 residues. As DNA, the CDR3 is TGTGCCACCAGCAGAACCGGGACAGCCAAAAACATTCAGTACTTC. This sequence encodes CATSRTGTAKNIQYF. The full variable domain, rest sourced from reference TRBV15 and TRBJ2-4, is DAMVIQNPRYQVTQFGKPVTLSCSQTLNHNVMYWYQQKSSQAPKLLFHYYDKDFNNEADTPDNFQSRRPNTSFCFLDIRSPGLGDTAMYLCATSRTGTAKNIQYFGAGTRLSVL.

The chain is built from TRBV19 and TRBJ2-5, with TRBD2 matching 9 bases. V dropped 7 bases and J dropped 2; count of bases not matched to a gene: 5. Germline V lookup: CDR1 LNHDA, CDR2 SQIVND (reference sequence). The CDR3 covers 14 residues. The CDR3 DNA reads TGTGCCAGTAAGACTAGCGGAGAACAAGAGACCCAGTACTTC. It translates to CASKTSGEQETQYF. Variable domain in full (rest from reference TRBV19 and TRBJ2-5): DGGITQSPKYLFRKEGQNVTLSCEQNLNHDAMYWYRQDPGQGLRLIYYSQIVNDFQKGDIAEGYSVSREKKESFPLTVTSAQKNPTAFYLCASKTSGEQETQYFGPGTRLLVL.

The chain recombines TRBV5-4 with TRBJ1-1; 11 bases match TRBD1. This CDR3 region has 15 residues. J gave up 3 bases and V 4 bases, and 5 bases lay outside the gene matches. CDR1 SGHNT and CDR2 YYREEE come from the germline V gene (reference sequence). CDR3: CASSPAGQGDTEAFF. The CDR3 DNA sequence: TGTGCCAGCAGCCCGGCGGGACAGGGGGACACTGAAGCTTTCTTT.

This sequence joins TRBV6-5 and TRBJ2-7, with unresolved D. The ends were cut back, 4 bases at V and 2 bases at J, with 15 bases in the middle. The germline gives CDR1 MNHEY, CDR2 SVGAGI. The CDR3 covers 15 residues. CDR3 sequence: CASSSRTDPPYEQYF. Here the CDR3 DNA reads TGTGCCAGCAGTTCGAGGACGGATCCACCCTACGAGCAGTACTTC.

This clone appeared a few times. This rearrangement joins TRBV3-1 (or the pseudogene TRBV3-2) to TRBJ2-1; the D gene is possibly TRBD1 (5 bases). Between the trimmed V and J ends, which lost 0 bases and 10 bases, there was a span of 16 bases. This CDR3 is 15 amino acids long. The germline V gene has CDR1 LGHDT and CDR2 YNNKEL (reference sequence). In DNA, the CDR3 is TGTGCCAGCAGCCAAGATTTAAGTATTAGGGGAGAGCAGTTCTTC. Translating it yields CASSQDLSIRGEQFF.

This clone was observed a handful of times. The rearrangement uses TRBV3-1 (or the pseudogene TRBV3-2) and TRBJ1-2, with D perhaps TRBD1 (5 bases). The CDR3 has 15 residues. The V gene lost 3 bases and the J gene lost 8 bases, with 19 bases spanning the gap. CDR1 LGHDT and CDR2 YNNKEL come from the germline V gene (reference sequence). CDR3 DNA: TGTGCCAGCAGCCATACAGACCATCAGGGACGCGGCTACACCTTC. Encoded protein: CASSHTDHQGRGYTF.